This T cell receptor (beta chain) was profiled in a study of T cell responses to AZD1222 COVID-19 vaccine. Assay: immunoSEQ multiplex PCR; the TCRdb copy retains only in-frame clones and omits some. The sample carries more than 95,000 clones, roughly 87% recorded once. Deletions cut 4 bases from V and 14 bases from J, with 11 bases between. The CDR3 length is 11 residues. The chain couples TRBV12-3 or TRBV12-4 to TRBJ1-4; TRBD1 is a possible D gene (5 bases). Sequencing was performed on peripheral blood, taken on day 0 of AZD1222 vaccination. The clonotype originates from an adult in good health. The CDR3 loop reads CASSSIGGLFF. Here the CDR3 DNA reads TGTGCCAGCAGTTCCATCGGGGGGCTGTTTTTT.